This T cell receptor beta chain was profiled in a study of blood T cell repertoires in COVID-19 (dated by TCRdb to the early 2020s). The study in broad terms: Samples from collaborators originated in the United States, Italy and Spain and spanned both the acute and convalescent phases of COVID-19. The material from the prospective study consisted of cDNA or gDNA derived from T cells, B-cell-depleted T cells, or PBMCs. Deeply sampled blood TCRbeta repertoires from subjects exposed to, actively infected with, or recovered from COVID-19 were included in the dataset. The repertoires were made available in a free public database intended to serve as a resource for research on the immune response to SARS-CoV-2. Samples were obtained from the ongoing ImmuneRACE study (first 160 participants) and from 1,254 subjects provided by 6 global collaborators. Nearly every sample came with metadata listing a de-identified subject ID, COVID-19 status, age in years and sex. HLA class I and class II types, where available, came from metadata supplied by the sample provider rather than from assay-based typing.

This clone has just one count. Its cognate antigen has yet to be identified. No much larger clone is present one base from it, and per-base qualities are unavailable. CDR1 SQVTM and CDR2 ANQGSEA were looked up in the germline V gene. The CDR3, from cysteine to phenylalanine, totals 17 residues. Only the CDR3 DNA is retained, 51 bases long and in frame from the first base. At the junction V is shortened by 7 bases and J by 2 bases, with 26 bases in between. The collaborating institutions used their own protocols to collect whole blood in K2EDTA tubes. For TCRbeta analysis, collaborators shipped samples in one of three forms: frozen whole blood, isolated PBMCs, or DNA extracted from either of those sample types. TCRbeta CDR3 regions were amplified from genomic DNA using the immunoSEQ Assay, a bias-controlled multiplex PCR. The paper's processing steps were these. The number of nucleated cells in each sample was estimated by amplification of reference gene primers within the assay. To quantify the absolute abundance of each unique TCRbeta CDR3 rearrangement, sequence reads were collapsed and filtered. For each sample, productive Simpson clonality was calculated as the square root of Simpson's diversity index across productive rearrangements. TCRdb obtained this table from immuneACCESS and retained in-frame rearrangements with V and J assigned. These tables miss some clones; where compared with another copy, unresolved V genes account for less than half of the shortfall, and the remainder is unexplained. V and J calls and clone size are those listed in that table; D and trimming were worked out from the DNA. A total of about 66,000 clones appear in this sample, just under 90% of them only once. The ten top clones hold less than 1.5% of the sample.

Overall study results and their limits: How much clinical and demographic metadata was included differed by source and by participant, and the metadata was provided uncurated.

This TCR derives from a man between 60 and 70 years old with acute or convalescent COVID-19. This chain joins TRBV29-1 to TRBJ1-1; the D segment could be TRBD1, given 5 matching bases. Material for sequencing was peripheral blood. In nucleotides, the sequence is TGCAGCGGTCGTTTATCTATTGGGGCAGGGCGAAACACTGAAGCTTTCTTT. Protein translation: CSGRLSIGAGRNTEAFF.